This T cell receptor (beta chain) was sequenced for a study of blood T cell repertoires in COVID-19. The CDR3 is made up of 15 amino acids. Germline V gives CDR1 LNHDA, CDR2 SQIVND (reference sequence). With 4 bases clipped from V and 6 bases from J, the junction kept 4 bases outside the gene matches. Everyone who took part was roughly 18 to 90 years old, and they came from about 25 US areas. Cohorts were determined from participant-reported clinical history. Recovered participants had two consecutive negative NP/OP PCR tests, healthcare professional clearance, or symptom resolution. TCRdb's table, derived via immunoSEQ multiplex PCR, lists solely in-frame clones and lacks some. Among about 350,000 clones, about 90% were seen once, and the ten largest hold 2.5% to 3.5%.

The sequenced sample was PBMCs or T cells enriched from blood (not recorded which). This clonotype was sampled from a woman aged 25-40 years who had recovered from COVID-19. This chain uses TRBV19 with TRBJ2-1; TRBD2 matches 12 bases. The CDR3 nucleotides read TGTGCCAGTAGTAAGACTAGCGGGGGCCTCAATGAGCAGTTCTTC. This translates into CASSKTSGGLNEQFF.